The T cell receptor beta chain under discussion was sequenced for a study of OX40 agonist ivuxolimab in advanced cancers. Study results and caveats: There were, on average, more expanded clones in CD8+ T cells than in CD4+.

A note on this clone: The antigen is not known.

The repertoire was sequenced with immunoSEQ multiplex PCR; TCRdb's copy has only in-frame clones and lacks some. Of some 59,000 clones listed, roughly 90% were seen once; the top ten hold 4.5% to 5.5%. V was shortened by 5 bases and J by 7 bases, with 11 bases between the two germline ends. The germline CDR1 and CDR2 sequences are SGHNT and YENEEA. The CDR3 spans 13 residues. The chain carries TRBV11-3 and TRBJ1-4; D is unresolved. Sequenced material: CD4+ or CD8+ T cells sorted from blood, taken in a trial of the OX40 agonist ivuxolimab. The sequence derives from an adult with an advanced solid tumor such as melanoma, head and neck, liver or kidney cancer. CDR3 bases: TGTGCCAGCAGCCCCGGAATGCGTGAAAAACTGTTTTTT. Protein product: CASSPGMREKLFF.